The next 20 T cell receptor beta chains were all read from a single sample in a study of blood T cell repertoires in COVID-19. Clones were read by immunoSEQ multiplex PCR, and TCRdb kept only the in-frame ones, dropping some. The repertoire includes some 350,000 clones, around nine tenths of them detected once, and roughly 3.3% sits in the top ten. Sequencing was done on a sample of peripheral blood. These receptors were taken from a woman under 30 who had recovered from COVID-19.

The gene calls are TRBV18 and TRBJ1-6; 7 nucleotides match TRBD1. J gave up 0 bases and V 3 bases, and 5 bases lay outside the gene matches. Germline V gives CDR1 KGHSH, CDR2 LQKENI. The CDR3 is 17 residues long. In DNA form, the CDR3 reads TGTGCCAGCTCACCCGGACAGGCGAGCTCCTATAATTCACCCCTCCACTTT. It is translated as CASSPGQASSYNSPLHF.

The chain joins TRBV3-1 (or the pseudogene TRBV3-2) to TRBJ1-1; maybe TRBD1 (6 bases). Germline V gene lookup returns CDR1 LGHDT and CDR2 YNNKEL (reference sequence). V lost 6 bases, J lost 4 bases, and 12 bases lay in between. CDR3 length: 13 residues. CDR3 bases: TGTGCCAGCAGGAAAAGGGGGTCCACTGAAGCTTTCTTT. This encodes CASRKRGSTEAFF.

The chain recombines TRBV7-6 with TRBJ2-2; 12 bases are shared with TRBD2. CDR3 length: 17 amino acids. Looked up from germline, CDR1 is SGHVS and CDR2 is FNYEAQ. Trimming cost V 1 base and J 5 bases; bases outside gene matches: 5. The CDR3 loop reads CASSLGLAGEPTGELFF. DNA for the CDR3: TGTGCCAGCAGCTTAGGACTAGCGGGAGAACCGACCGGGGAGCTGTTTTTT.

On this clone: Other DNA sequences of this sample code for an identical CDR3. This sequence joins TRBV5-6 and TRBJ1-6; D call uncertain. V gave up 0 bases and J gave up 6 bases, with 7 bases separating them. The CDR3 has 14 residues. The V gene's germline CDR1 is SGHDT and CDR2 YYEEEE. The CDR3 sequence is CASSLAQINSPLHF. The CDR3 nucleotides are TGTGCCAGCAGCTTGGCTCAGATTAATTCACCCCTCCACTTT.

The genes are TRBV15 and TRBJ1-5; D is perhaps TRBD1 (5 bases). Germline CDR1 reads LNHNV; CDR2 reads YYDKDF (reference sequence). The CDR3 covers 15 residues. Deletions cut 8 bases from V and 0 bases from J, with 14 bases between. The CDR3 DNA is TGTGCCACCCGCCGGGGGGTAGGTAGCAATCAGCCCCAGCATTTT. Its translation: CATRRGVGSNQPQHF.

The chain has TRBV7-9 and TRBJ2-2; D is possibly TRBD1 (5 bases). The CDR3 is 14 amino acids. The germline V gene has CDR1 SEHNR and CDR2 FQNEAQ (reference sequence). Between the trimmed V and J ends, which lost 8 bases and 2 bases, there was a span of 12 bases. The CDR3 bases are TGTGCCAGCTCAGGGCAGTCCAACACCGGGGAGCTGTTTTTT. Protein sequence: CASSGQSNTGELFF.

The J gene is TRBJ1-1, the V gene TRBV6-2 or TRBV6-3; D gene uncertain. The CDR3 totals 16 residues. The V end was cut by 6 bases, the J end by 2 bases, with 19 bases between. The germline CDR1 and CDR2 sequences are MNHEY and SVGEGT. CDR3 loop: CASRPKTIRVNTEAFF. The CDR3 bases are TGTGCCAGCAGACCTAAAACTATCAGAGTAAACACTGAAGCTTTCTTT.

In this sample, this clone turned up once. The J gene is TRBJ2-1, the V gene TRBV4-1; 14 nucleotides line up with TRBD2. The V and J ends lost 1 base and 3 bases, in that order; junction bases with no gene match: 2. Germline CDR1 reads MGHRA; CDR2 reads YSYEKL. The CDR3 extends over 17 amino acids. The CDR3 DNA sequence: TGCGCCAGCAGCCAAGGGACTAGCGGGAGGTTCTACAATGAGCAGTTCTTC. It is translated as CASSQGTSGRFYNEQFF.

This sequence joins TRBV9 and TRBJ2-1, with 10 bases aligning to TRBD2. CDR3 length equals 15 residues. V shed 3 bases and J 7 bases; nucleotides not matched to a gene: 7. CDR1 and CDR2 from the germline V gene are SGDLS and YYNGEE. CDR3 nucleotide sequence: TGTGCCAGCAGCGCTTCCGGGACTAGCGTTAATGAGCAGTTCTTC. This translates into CASSASGTSVNEQFF.

The chain links TRBV4-1 to TRBJ2-1; 8 nucleotides line up with TRBD1. Germline values: CDR1 MGHRA, CDR2 YSYEKL. CDR3 length equals 16 residues. With V trimmed by 4 bases and J by 7 bases, 12 bases remained unmatched. CDR3 residues: CASSLATGEGLNEQFF. The DNA for the CDR3 is TGCGCCAGCAGCCTTGCGACAGGGGAAGGTTTGAATGAGCAGTTCTTC.

This sequence joins TRBV12-1 and TRBJ2-7; the table's D call, TRBD2, was not checked against the DNA. TRBV12-1 is flagged as a pseudogene. CDR3 length: 16 amino acids. In DNA form, the CDR3 reads TGTGCCAGCAGCTTTTGTAGCGGGAGGTCCCCCTACGAGCAGTACGTC. This sequence encodes CASSFCSGRSPYEQYV.

The J gene is TRBJ1-3, the V gene TRBV6-5; no firm D call. Germline V gene lookup returns CDR1 MNHEY and CDR2 SVGAGI. The CDR3 spans 15 residues. V was trimmed by 0 bases and J by 3 bases, leaving 9 bases between them. The CDR3 reads CASSYSLNRGNTIYF. The CDR3 region has the DNA TGTGCCAGCAGTTACTCCCTAAATCGTGGAAACACCATATATTTT.

This clone occurred once. CDR3 nucleotides: TGTGCCAGTAGTCCGGGAAAGGCGCAGTACTACGAGCAGTACGTC. This translates into CASSPGKAQYYEQYV. The genes are TRBV19 and TRBJ2-7; possible D gene TRBD2, 5 bases. Trimming took 5 bases from V and 3 from J, leaving 17 bases between them. This CDR3 has 15 residues. Germline CDR1 and CDR2: LNHDA and SQIVND (reference sequence).

The rearrangement links TRBV3-1 (or the pseudogene TRBV3-2) to TRBJ1-4, with D tentatively TRBD1 (5 bases). Germline assignment: CDR1 LGHDT and CDR2 YNNKEL (reference sequence). The CDR3 totals 15 residues. Between the trimmed V and J ends, which lost 3 bases and 2 bases, there was a span of 10 bases. The CDR3 DNA follows: TGTGCCAGCAGCCAGGTGACAGCTACTAATGAAAAACTGTTTTTT. Translation gives CASSQVTATNEKLFF.

Of note for this clone: One end of the junction is discordant with germline, which a read error may explain. V and J are TRBV2 and TRBJ1-2; perhaps TRBD1 as D (5 bases). This CDR3 has 15 residues. CDR1 SNHLY and CDR2 FYNNEI come from the germline V gene. The CDR3 spells CASREDPGLTNGYTF. Here the CDR3 DNA reads TGTGCCAGCAGGGAAGATCCGGGACTTACAAATGGCTACACCTTC.

The chain links TRBV5-4 to TRBJ2-1, with 14 bases aligning to TRBD2. Trimming at V came to 2 bases and at J to 14 bases, leaving 3 bases not matched to a gene. The germline gives CDR1 SGHNT, CDR2 YYREEE (reference sequence). The CDR3 is 13 amino acids. The CDR3 nucleotides are TGTGCCAGCAGCTTTAAGACTAGCGGGAGGGAGTTCTTC. This codes for CASSFKTSGREFF.

Here the CDR3 reads CASSLFETGGADWSGWTQYF. The CDR3 nucleotides are TGTGCCAGCAGCTTATTTGAAACAGGGGGCGCAGACTGGAGCGGGTGGACCCAGTACTTC. The chain carries TRBV5-5 and TRBJ2-5; 9 positions match TRBD1. Looked up from germline, CDR1 is SGHKS and CDR2 is YYEKEE (reference sequence). The CDR3 has 20 amino acids. V shed 2 bases and J 7 bases; nucleotides not matched to a gene: 24.

The rearrangement links TRBV5-5 to TRBJ2-7; D unresolved. Germline CDR1 and CDR2: SGHKS and YYEKEE (reference sequence). V gave up 1 base and J gave up 3 bases, with 8 bases separating them. CDR3 length: 13 amino acids. CDR3 loop: CASSLNPDYEQYV. The CDR3 coding sequence is TGTGCCAGCAGCTTGAACCCAGACTACGAGCAGTACGTC.

The chain uses TRBV5-1 and TRBJ2-1; no clear D. Trimming removed 1 base at V and 8 bases at J, with 10 bases between. This CDR3 is 13 amino acids long. Germline V lookup: CDR1 SGHRS, CDR2 YFSETQ. CDR3 DNA sequence: TGCGCCAGCAGCTTGACGGTTAGAGATGAGCAGTTCTTC. It codes for CASSLTVRDEQFF.

The chain links TRBV4-3 to TRBJ2-2; 7 positions agree with TRBD1. Germline trimming cut 1 base from V and 1 base from J; bases unmatched to any gene: 15. From germline, CDR1 is LGHNA and CDR2 YSLEER. The CDR3 length is 20 residues. For the CDR3, the DNA is TGCGCCAGCAGCCAAGCGGACGGACAGGAGATCATCTGGAACACCGGGGAGCTGTTTTTT. Residues: CASSQADGQEIIWNTGELFF.